Sequencing of this T cell receptor beta chain was carried out in a study of T cells in localized non-small cell lung cancer. Notes on the study in general: Longer overall survival accompanied higher blood T cell density. A median approximately 57 of the top 100 tumor clones appeared in adjacent lung.

In germline, CDR1 is MNHNY, CDR2 SVGAGI (reference sequence). CDR3 size: 14 residues. Trimming at V came to 6 bases and at J to 7 bases, leaving 10 bases not matched to a gene. TCRdb keeps only in-frame clones here, not all; method: immunoSEQ multiplex PCR. The data hold 50,000 to 75,000 clones, with 85% to 90% observed a single time. Comment on this clone: The target antigen is unknown.

This chain uses TRBV6-6 with TRBJ2-7; 9 positions match TRBD1. This clonotype originated in a man aged 35-69 years with stage I squamous cell lung carcinoma. Sequencing was performed on peripheral blood, taken before any cancer treatment. CDR3 DNA: TGTGCCAGCAGGGGGGGACAGGGAATTGGGGAGCAGTACTTC. Translated, it gives CASRGGQGIGEQYF.